This is a list of T cell receptor beta chains from one sample in a study of shared clonotypes between healthy human individuals. The method was immunoSEQ multiplex PCR; TCRdb's version includes in-frame clones alone and lacks a portion of them. The sample contains 2 million to 3 million clones, 80% to 95% of which appear only once. The sample comprised naive CD4+ T cells from PBMCs. Receptors originate from a young man in good health. Some clones in this sample may be carry-over from other donors' samples. CDR3s include the opening cysteine and the closing phenylalanine or tryptophan. The order of the fields is V gene, CDR3 length, J gene, D gene, CDR3 protein, CDR3 DNA. D genes are given only for firm matches.

v_call: TRBV5-6
cdr3_length: 15
j_call: TRBJ2-7
d_call: TRBD2
cdr3_aa: CASSSLAGVLYEQYF
cdr3_nt: TGTGCCAGCAGCTCCTTAGCGGGTGTCCTCTACGAGCAGTACTTC

v_call: TRBV9
cdr3_length: 15
j_call: TRBJ1-4
d_call: -
cdr3_aa: CASSVDNSARGKLFF
cdr3_nt: TGTGCCAGCAGCGTAGATAACAGCGCGAGGGGAAAACTGTTTTTT

v_call: TRBV4-2
cdr3_length: 17
j_call: TRBJ2-1
d_call: -
cdr3_aa: CASSQPGGPSGHNEQFF
cdr3_nt: TGTGCCAGCAGCCAACCCGGGGGCCCTAGCGGTCACAATGAGCAGTTCTTC

v_call: TRBV6-1
cdr3_length: 14
j_call: TRBJ1-4
d_call: -
cdr3_aa: CASFSWEADEKLFF
cdr3_nt: TGTGCCAGCTTCTCCTGGGAGGCAGATGAAAAACTGTTTTTT

v_call: TRBV28
cdr3_length: 15
j_call: TRBJ1-1
d_call: TRBD1
cdr3_aa: CASSPGQAKNTEAFF
cdr3_nt: TGTGCCAGCAGCCCCGGACAGGCGAAAAACACTGAAGCTTTCTTT

v_call: TRBV7-6
cdr3_length: 15
j_call: TRBJ2-3
d_call: -
cdr3_aa: CASSLDGSGTDTQYF
cdr3_nt: TGTGCCAGCAGCTTAGACGGGAGCGGCACAGATACGCAGTATTTT

v_call: TRBV6-5
cdr3_length: 14
j_call: TRBJ1-4
d_call: -
cdr3_aa: CASSYGQFNEKLFF
cdr3_nt: TGTGCCAGCAGTTACGGGCAGTTTAATGAAAAACTGTTTTTT

v_call: TRBV12-5
cdr3_length: 14
j_call: TRBJ2-5
d_call: -
cdr3_aa: CASGSGGGGETQYF
cdr3_nt: TGTGCTAGTGGGTCCGGGGGAGGAGGAGAGACCCAGTACTTC

v_call: TRBV4-1
cdr3_length: 18
j_call: TRBJ2-1
d_call: TRBD2
cdr3_aa: CASSQGLLAGPQLDEQFF
cdr3_nt: TGCGCCAGCAGCCAAGGTCTGCTAGCGGGCCCCCAATTGGATGAGCAGTTCTTC

v_call: TRBV28
cdr3_length: 14
j_call: TRBJ1-1
d_call: -
cdr3_aa: CASSFHSMNTEAFF
cdr3_nt: TGTGCCAGCAGTTTCCACAGTATGAACACTGAAGCTTTCTTT

v_call: TRBV4-2
cdr3_length: 16
j_call: TRBJ2-5
d_call: TRBD2
cdr3_aa: CASSRGGEAGSQTQYF
cdr3_nt: TGTGCCAGCAGCCGCGGCGGGGAAGCGGGGTCGCAGACCCAGTACTTC

v_call: TRBV5-8
cdr3_length: 16
j_call: TRBJ1-2
d_call: -
cdr3_aa: CASSETSGTARYGYTF
cdr3_nt: TGTGCCAGCAGCGAAACCTCAGGCACAGCTCGCTATGGCTACACCTTC

v_call: TRBV6-6
cdr3_length: 11
j_call: TRBJ2-5
d_call: -
cdr3_aa: CASSHQETQYF
cdr3_nt: TGTGCCAGCAGCCACCAAGAGACCCAGTACTTC

v_call: TRBV28
cdr3_length: 15
j_call: TRBJ2-1
d_call: TRBD2
cdr3_aa: CASSRGGERYNEQFF
cdr3_nt: TGTGCCAGCAGTCGGGGGGGTGAAAGGTACAATGAGCAGTTCTTC

v_call: TRBV7-8
cdr3_length: 14
j_call: TRBJ1-1
d_call: -
cdr3_aa: CASSLPRRNTEAFF
cdr3_nt: TGTGCCAGCAGCTTACCCAGAAGGAACACTGAAGCTTTCTTT

v_call: TRBV6-6
cdr3_length: 16
j_call: TRBJ1-1
d_call: -
cdr3_aa: CASSYSNLGGNTEAFF
cdr3_nt: TGTGCCAGCAGTTACTCGAATCTGGGGGGGAACACTGAAGCTTTCTTT

v_call: TRBV27
cdr3_length: 15
j_call: TRBJ2-7
d_call: -
cdr3_aa: CASSLQQVPAYEQYF
cdr3_nt: TGTGCCAGCAGTTTACAACAGGTACCAGCCTACGAGCAGTACTTC

v_call: TRBV29-1
cdr3_length: 10
j_call: TRBJ1-1
d_call: -
cdr3_aa: CSVVGVEAFF
cdr3_nt: TGCAGCGTTGTGGGGGTTGAAGCTTTCTTT

v_call: TRBV7-9
cdr3_length: 17
j_call: TRBJ2-3
d_call: TRBD2
cdr3_aa: CASSPRTSGSGPDTQYF
cdr3_nt: TGTGCCAGCAGCCCAAGAACTAGCGGGAGTGGACCAGATACGCAGTATTTT

v_call: TRBV7-2
cdr3_length: 12
j_call: TRBJ2-5
d_call: -
cdr3_aa: CASSLGSESQYF
cdr3_nt: TGTGCCAGCAGCTTAGGTTCGGAGTCCCAGTACTTC

v_call: TRBV28
cdr3_length: 14
j_call: TRBJ2-7
d_call: -
cdr3_aa: CASKRTQSSYEQYF
cdr3_nt: TGTGCCAGCAAAAGGACTCAAAGCTCCTACGAGCAGTACTTC

v_call: TRBV7-2
cdr3_length: 14
j_call: TRBJ1-2
d_call: TRBD1
cdr3_aa: CASSLRTGNYGYTF
cdr3_nt: TGTGCCAGCAGCCTACGGACAGGAAACTATGGCTACACCTTC